The 20 T cell receptor beta chains given below trace back to one sample, sequenced in a study of blood T cells in healthy people across ages. Alongside a J-beta primer mix, a sample-barcoded 5' primer served in a second PCR lasting roughly 7 to 12 cycles. One entry per CDR3 protein results from TCRdb running MiXCR on the 5' RACE reads. The sample holds about 560,000 distinct CDR3 sequences, about a quarter seen once. These data are also associated with another study on T cells of mothers and their children.

Sequences were obtained from blood. These receptor sequences come from a boy between 2 and 10 years old in good health.

In nucleotides, the CDR3 is TGCAGTGCTCGCGAGGGAGGAGGGGGCGAGCAGTACTTC. Protein: CSAREGGGGEQYF. V usage is TRBV20-1 and J usage is TRBJ2-5, with D perhaps assigned TRBD1 or TRBD2 (6 bases each). Gene TRBJ2-7 matches the end of the DNA better, so the J call may be wrong. This CDR3 comprises 13 residues. Germline values: CDR1 DFQATT, CDR2 SNEGSKA (reference sequence).

CDR3 region: CSAHLSLAGYNEQFF. CDR3 in DNA: TGCAGTGCTCATTTGAGCCTAGCGGGGTACAATGAGCAGTTCTTC. V is TRBV20-1 and J is TRBJ2-1; TRBD2 agrees at 9 bases. The CDR3 consists of 15 residues. Germline CDR1 reads DFQATT; CDR2 reads SNEGSKA (reference sequence). After removal of 5 bases from V and 4 bases from J, the junction contained 9 bases not matched to a gene.

In this sample, this clonotype turned up many times. The gene calls are TRBV4-1 and TRBJ2-2; D is perhaps TRBD2 (5 bases). CDR1 is MGHRA and CDR2 is YSYEKL in the germline V gene. Trimming took 4 bases from V and 1 from J, leaving 10 bases between them. The CDR3 totals 15 residues. The CDR3 nucleotides read TGCGCCAGCAGCCTTCGGCGGGTGAACACCGGGGAGCTGTTTTTT. This sequence encodes CASSLRRVNTGELFF.

J is TRBJ1-6 and V is TRBV3-1, with 7 bases fitting TRBD1. V lost 3 bases, J lost 8 bases, and 7 bases stayed unmatched. CDR1 and CDR2 (germline): LGHDT, YNNKEL (reference sequence). The CDR3 has 15 residues. CDR3 DNA: TGTGCCAGCAGCCAGAGGGGACAGTTCTATTCACCCCTCCACTTT. This encodes CASSQRGQFYSPLHF.

Concerning this clonotype: A junction boundary mismatches the germline segment, possibly from a read error. V is TRBV30 and J is TRBJ1-2; TRBD1 aligns across 8 bases. The V gene's germline CDR1 is GTSNPN and CDR2 SVGIG (reference sequence). This CDR3 is built from 12 residues. Here the CDR3 DNA reads TGCGGCGCGGGGACAGGCAATTCTGGCTACACCTTC. Translated: CGAGTGNSGYTF.

The chain recombines TRBV10-3 with TRBJ1-1; D is possibly TRBD1 (6 bases). Per the germline V gene, CDR1 is ENHRY and CDR2 is SYGVKD. The CDR3 totals 13 residues. V was trimmed by 6 bases and J by 4 bases, leaving 12 bases between them. The DNA of the CDR3 is TGTGCCATCAGCGGGACACAGGGCACTGAAGCTTTCTTT. Translating it yields CAISGTQGTEAFF.

This chain joins TRBV7-2 and TRBJ1-2, with D possibly being TRBD1 (5 bases). Trimming took off 4 bases at V and 2 bases at J, with 17 bases between the two ends. The CDR3 runs to 16 residues. Germline V gene data show CDR1 as SGHTA and CDR2 as FQGNSA. CDR3 residues: CASSSLGVAGNYGYTF. The CDR3 DNA follows: TGTGCCAGCAGCTCCCTAGGGGTGGCGGGGAACTATGGCTACACCTTC.

For this clonotype: At one end the junction does not follow the germline gene, possibly because of a read error. This sequence joins TRBV7-8 and TRBJ2-7; perhaps TRBD1 as D (5 bases). Germline V CDR1 and CDR2: SGHVS, FQNEAQ. The CDR3 covers 15 residues. CDR3 DNA sequence: TGCGCCAGCAGCTTAGAGGCAGGGCCCCCCTACGAGCAGTACTTC. It codes for CASSLEAGPPYEQYF.

This clonotype was detected a few times. The V and J genes are TRBV6-4 and TRBJ2-1, with 9 bases identical to TRBD2. The CDR3 loop spans 20 amino acids. With V trimmed by 4 bases and J by 7 bases, 23 bases remained unmatched. Germline CDR1 and CDR2: MRHNA and SNTAGT. The CDR3 coding sequence is TGTGCCAGCAGTGCTAGACCTAGCGGGGTCCGGGGTAGGGACCGGAATGAGCAGTTCTTC. Protein: CASSARPSGVRGRDRNEQFF.

V gene TRBV28 combines with J gene TRBJ2-1; no clear D gene. The V and J ends lost 5 bases and 0 bases respectively, with 11 bases between them. The CDR3 spans 15 residues. Germline-derived CDR1 and CDR2 are MDHEN and SYDVKM. The CDR3 reads CASSPPASSYNEQFF. The CDR3 DNA sequence: TGTGCCAGCAGTCCCCCTGCGAGCTCCTACAATGAGCAGTTCTTC.

This chain joins TRBV7-9 and TRBJ1-2; D may be TRBD1 (5 bases). CDR1 SEHNR and CDR2 FQNEAQ come from the germline V gene (reference sequence). The CDR3 totals 14 residues. V gave up 1 base and J gave up 8 bases, with 14 bases separating them. The CDR3 DNA is TGTGCCAGCAGCTTAGGGGGGGTATCTCACGGCTACACCTTC. Its protein product is CASSLGGVSHGYTF. Full variable domain (missing parts from reference TRBV7-9 and TRBJ1-2): DTGVSQNPRHKITKRGQNVTFRCDPISEHNRLYWYRQTLGQGPEFLTYFQNEAQLEKSRLLSDRFSAERPKGSFSTLEIQRTEQGDSAMYLCASSLGGVSHGYTFGSGTRLTVV.

The V and J genes are TRBV29-1 and TRBJ2-5, with TRBD1 matching over 8 bases. Germline loops: CDR1 SQVTM, CDR2 ANQGSEA. V was clipped by 7 bases and J by 5 bases; unmatched bases: 9. CDR3 length equals 13 residues. In DNA form, the CDR3 reads TGCAGCGCCTCCAGGGGGCGCCCCGAGACCCAGTACTTC. This codes for CSASRGRPETQYF. Full variable domain (rest looked up from reference TRBV29-1 and TRBJ2-5): SAVISQKPSRDICQRGTSLTIQCQVDSQVTMMFWYRQQPGQSLTLIATANQGSEATYESGFVIDKFPISRPNLTFSTLTVSNMSPEDSSIYLCSASRGRPETQYFGPGTRLLVL.

V is TRBV5-1 and J is TRBJ2-1; D call uncertain. V was shortened by 0 bases and J by 2 bases, with 6 bases between the two germline ends. Germline CDR1 SGHRS, CDR2 YFSETQ. The CDR3 is 14 amino acids. CDR3 DNA sequence: TGCGCCAGCAGCTTGGTTTCCACCTACAATGAGCAGTTCTTC. Translated: CASSLVSTYNEQFF.

CDR3 loop: CASSPPEVGQPQHF. The CDR3 region has the DNA TGTGCCAGCAGCCCGCCTGAGGTGGGTCAGCCCCAGCATTTT. This chain joins TRBV7-9 and TRBJ1-5; D is ambiguous. The CDR3 totals 14 residues. Trimming took 5 bases from V and 6 from J, leaving 14 bases between them. CDR1 is SEHNR, CDR2 FQNEAQ, per germline (reference sequence).

This clonotype was counted between two and nine times. The chain has TRBV6-5 and TRBJ2-5, with D perhaps being TRBD1 or TRBD2 (5 bases each). The better agreement between TRBJ2-1 and the DNA end casts doubt on the J call. Looked up from germline, CDR1 is MNHEY and CDR2 is SVGAGI. CDR3 length equals 16 residues. CDR3: CASSYEGTPTHFGQFF. For the CDR3, the DNA is TGTGCCAGCAGTTACGAGGGGACCCCGACACATTTTGGGCAGTTCTTC.

The chain couples TRBV18 to TRBJ1-4, with TRBD1 as a possible D gene (6 bases). Trimming removed 0 bases from V and 5 bases from J, with 10 bases in between. Germline CDR1 is KGHSH and CDR2 is LQKENI. The CDR3 is 15 amino acids. CDR3 coding DNA: TGTGCCAGCTCACCACCCGACAGGAAAAATGAAAAACTGTTTTTT. Translation: CASSPPDRKNEKLFF.

This clonotype was found a few times. J is TRBJ2-4 and V is TRBV12-3 or TRBV12-4; D is possibly TRBD1 (6 bases). V shed 6 bases and J shed 0 bases, with 12 bases lying between them. The CDR3 totals 15 residues. CDR3 amino acids: CASSPGAEAKNIQYF. The CDR3 coding sequence is TGTGCCAGCAGCCCAGGGGCGGAAGCCAAAAACATTCAGTACTTC.

V gene TRBV9 combines with J gene TRBJ1-4, with D possibly matching TRBD1 (5 bases). This CDR3 is built from 15 residues. Trimming took off 0 bases at V and 8 bases at J, with 14 bases between the two ends. The germline gives CDR1 SGDLS, CDR2 YYNGEE. In nucleotides, the CDR3 is TGTGCCAGCAGCGTAGAGCCAAGGGGTGAAGAAAAACTGTTTTTT. Its translation: CASSVEPRGEEKLFF. Full variable domain (rest looked up from reference TRBV9 and TRBJ1-4): DSGVTQTPKHLITATGQRVTLRCSPRSGDLSVYWYQQSLDQGLQFLIQYYNGEERAKGNILERFSAQQFPDLHSELNLSSLELGDSALYFCASSVEPRGEEKLFFGSGTQLSVL.

This clonotype was seen more than once but under ten times. This sequence joins TRBV6-5 and TRBJ2-7, with a possible D match to TRBD2 (5 bases). The germline V and J ends were trimmed by 0 bases and 2 bases, with 17 bases remaining between them. CDR1 and CDR2 from the germline V gene are MNHEY and SVGAGI. The CDR3 runs 17 residues. CDR3 nucleotide sequence: TGTGCCAGCAGTTACTCGCGTTCCGGGGTCAAAACCTACGAGCAGTACTTC. Residues: CASSYSRSGVKTYEQYF.

This clonotype has more than one count but fewer than ten. V usage is TRBV20-1 and J usage is TRBJ1-2, with D possibly TRBD1 on 5 matching bases. The V end lost 1 base, the J end lost 6 bases, and 27 bases lay between the germline ends. CDR1 DFQATT and CDR2 SNEGSKA come from the germline V gene (reference sequence). The CDR3 is made up of 18 amino acids. CDR3 nucleotides: TGCAGTGCTAGAGTCCTCGGGCCTTTGGGGGATGTTAATAATGGCTACACCTTC. Amino acid sequence: CSARVLGPLGDVNNGYTF.